These 30 T cell receptor beta chains were sequenced from one sample in a study of T-cell memory formation after mild COVID-19. One entry per CDR3 protein results from TCRdb running MiXCR on the 5' RACE reads. Of roughly 560,000 distinct CDR3 sequences listed, around 21% are singletons. The sequenced sample was PBMCs or a T cell subset sorted from them (not recorded which). All receptors derive from an adult woman who had mild COVID-19 (a few samples of this study predate the infection). Cell type and time point are not known.

V usage is TRBV30 and J usage is TRBJ1-2; 8 bases map to TRBD1. In germline, CDR1 is GTSNPN, CDR2 SVGIG (reference sequence). With V trimmed by 4 bases and J by 7 bases, 8 bases remained unmatched. The CDR3 spans 13 residues. The chain's CDR3 is CAWTQSGGSGYTF. The DNA for the CDR3 is TGTGCCTGGACCCAATCAGGGGGCTCTGGCTACACCTTC.

This clonotype was observed a handful of times. This chain links TRBV9 with TRBJ2-1; no reliable D call. CDR1 and CDR2 from the germline V gene are SGDLS and YYNGEE. The CDR3 consists of 16 residues. Trimming left V 3 bases short and J 6 bases short, with 19 bases between. The CDR3 region is CASSGQDMMLVNEQFF. The CDR3 coding sequence is TGTGCCAGCAGCGGTCAGGATATGATGCTAGTCAATGAGCAGTTCTTC.

The CDR3 bases are TGTGCCAGCAGTGCTCCGCAAGGTTACAACTCCTACGAGCAGTACTTC. Protein: CASSAPQGYNSYEQYF. The rearrangement links TRBV2 to TRBJ2-7; no clear D gene. Germline CDR1 and CDR2: SNHLY and FYNNEI. Trimming pared 4 bases from V and 0 bases from J, leaving 16 bases between. The CDR3 has 16 amino acids. Complete variable domain (other parts from reference TRBV2 and TRBJ2-7): EPEVTQTPSHQVTQMGQEVILRCVPISNHLYFYWYRQILGQKVEFLVSFYNNEISEKSEIFDDQFSVERPDGSNFTLKIRSTKLEDSAMYFCASSAPQGYNSYEQYFGPGTRLTVT.

The chain uses TRBV20-1 and TRBJ2-1; the D is unclear. The germline CDR1 and CDR2 sequences are DFQATT and SNEGSKA (reference sequence). The CDR3 sequence is 14 residues long. V gave up 1 base and J gave up 2 bases, with 9 bases separating them. The CDR3 DNA follows: TGCAGTGCTAGAGTTGGCGGAACCTACAATGAGCAGTTCTTC. Protein sequence: CSARVGGTYNEQFF.

The rearrangement uses TRBV5-4 and TRBJ2-3, with TRBD2 identical over 11 bases. The CDR3 sequence is 16 residues long. Trimming took 3 bases from V and 0 from J; bases not matched to a gene: 3. From germline, CDR1 is SGHNT and CDR2 YYREEE (reference sequence). The CDR3 protein is CASSWTSGSSTDTQYF. Here the CDR3 DNA reads TGTGCCAGCAGCTGGACTAGCGGGTCTAGCACAGATACGCAGTATTTT. The whole variable domain, remainder taken from reference TRBV5-4 and TRBJ2-3, is ETGVTQSPTHLIKTRGQQVTLRCSSQSGHNTVSWYQQALGQGPQFIFQYYREEENGRGNFPPRFSGLQFPNYSSELNVNALELDDSALYLCASSWTSGSSTDTQYFGPGTRLTVL.

V is TRBV15 and J is TRBJ1-5; TRBD1 might be the D (5 bases). This CDR3 comprises 15 residues. Trimming shortened V by 5 bases and J by 2 bases, and 13 bases separated the two germline ends. Looked up from germline, CDR1 is LNHNV and CDR2 is YYDKDF (reference sequence). CDR3 nucleotides: TGTGCCACCAGCCTGCATACGGGGGGCAATCAGCCCCAGCATTTT. Translating it yields CATSLHTGGNQPQHF. The full variable domain, its missing parts supplied by reference TRBV15 and TRBJ1-5, is DAMVIQNPRYQVTQFGKPVTLSCSQTLNHNVMYWYQQKSSQAPKLLFHYYDKDFNNEADTPDNFQSRRPNTSFCFLDIRSPGLGDTAMYLCATSLHTGGNQPQHFGDGTRLSIL.

This clonotype was detected a few times. V is TRBV15 and J is TRBJ2-1; TRBD2 agrees at 9 bases. V was pared by 2 bases and J by 7 bases, with 6 bases of the junction left unmatched. Germline CDR1 and CDR2: LNHNV and YYDKDF (reference sequence). The CDR3 runs 15 residues. The CDR3 spells CATSRNSGGGNEQFF. The CDR3 DNA sequence: TGTGCCACCAGCAGAAATAGCGGGGGTGGGAATGAGCAGTTCTTC.

This clonotype appeared a few times. V is TRBV7-9 and J is TRBJ2-7; D gene unclear. There are 12 residues in the CDR3. Trimming removed 1 base from V and 6 bases from J, with 7 bases in between. From germline, CDR1 is SEHNR and CDR2 FQNEAQ (reference sequence). The DNA of the CDR3 is TGTGCCAGCAGCTTAGTGACCAGCGAGCAGTACTTC. It codes for CASSLVTSEQYF.

This rearrangement joins TRBV12-3 or TRBV12-4 to TRBJ2-7, with D tentatively TRBD1 (5 bases). The CDR3 is 12 residues long. V was clipped by 1 base and J by 6 bases, with 7 bases between them. CDR3 DNA: TGTGCCAGCAGTTTAGGGACACCCGAGCAGTACTTC. Translating it yields CASSLGTPEQYF.

The genes are TRBV12-3 or TRBV12-4 and TRBJ1-5, with TRBD1 matching over 10 bases. The CDR3 length is 17 residues. The V gene end was trimmed by 6 bases and the J gene end by 0 bases; junction bases not matched to a gene: 8. CDR3 coding DNA: TGTGCCAGCAGCCGGGGACAGGGGACAAATAGCAATCAGCCCCAGCATTTT. This gives the protein CASSRGQGTNSNQPQHF.

There are a few counts of this clonotype. This rearrangement joins TRBV12-3 or TRBV12-4 to TRBJ2-5, with D perhaps matching TRBD1 or TRBD2 (5 bases each). The CDR3 sequence is 16 residues long. Between the trimmed V and J ends, which lost 7 bases and 3 bases, there was a span of 21 bases. This chain's CDR3 is CASTSWTAGTEETQYF. The CDR3 DNA reads as TGTGCCAGCACCAGTTGGACTGCCGGGACCGAAGAGACCCAGTACTTC.

This clonotype came up many times. The gene calls are TRBV5-6 and TRBJ2-1; the D call may be TRBD1 or TRBD2 (5 bases each). The germline gives CDR1 SGHDT, CDR2 YYEEEE. V was clipped by 1 base and J by 14 bases, with 10 bases between them. This CDR3 is built from 11 residues. The CDR3: CASSLTGREFF. In DNA form, the CDR3 reads TGTGCCAGCAGCTTGACGGGACGGGAGTTCTTC.

The chain is built from TRBV11-3 and TRBJ1-1; the match to TRBD1 covers 10 bases. The CDR3 spans 20 residues. Looked up from germline, CDR1 is SGHNT and CDR2 is YENEEA. Losses at the gene ends were 5 bases for V and 4 bases for J; bases not matched to a gene: 22. CDR3 sequence: CASSLRPPRDRGRRGTEAFF. As DNA, the CDR3 is TGTGCCAGCAGCCTCCGACCACCACGGGACAGGGGAAGGAGGGGCACTGAAGCTTTCTTT.

This clonotype has more than one count but fewer than ten. This chain links TRBV5-6 with TRBJ2-1; 7 bases are shared with TRBD1. Germline CDR1 reads SGHDT; CDR2 reads YYEEEE. The CDR3 consists of 14 residues. The V segment lost 3 bases and the J segment 4 bases; nucleotides outside the gene matches: 4. CDR3 sequence (DNA): TGTGCCAGCAGCTCTTGGGACAGATACAATGAGCAGTTCTTC. Amino acids: CASSSWDRYNEQFF.

J is TRBJ2-7 and V is TRBV24-1; TRBD1 matches 9 bases. The length of the CDR3 is 11 residues. The junction had 4 bases not matched to a gene; V was cut back by 12 bases and J by 5 bases. Germline V gene sequence: CDR1 KGHDR, CDR2 SFDVKD. The CDR3 coding sequence is TGTGCCTCCGGGACAGGGAACGAGCAGTACTTC. Protein product: CASGTGNEQYF.

This clonotype was observed a few times. The chain links TRBV10-3 to TRBJ1-5, with TRBD1 matching 7 bases. Trimming took 9 bases from V and 2 from J; bases not matched to a gene: 10. Germline V gene lookup returns CDR1 ENHRY and CDR2 SYGVKD. The CDR3 has 15 residues. CDR3 loop: CAIGGGQNGNQPQHF. CDR3 in DNA: TGTGCCATAGGGGGGGGACAGAATGGCAATCAGCCCCAGCATTTT.

The J gene is TRBJ1-1, the V gene TRBV12-3 or TRBV12-4; D is possibly TRBD1 (6 bases). CDR3 length equals 13 residues. Trimming stripped 7 bases from V and 6 bases from J, with 15 bases between. The CDR3 sequence: CASTPGTFAEAFF. The CDR3 nucleotides are TGTGCCAGCACCCCCGGGACATTCGCTGAAGCTTTCTTT.

V usage is TRBV10-3 and J usage is TRBJ2-1; the match to TRBD1 covers 10 bases. V lost 7 bases, J lost 7 bases, and 13 bases stayed unmatched. Per the germline V gene, CDR1 is ENHRY and CDR2 is SYGVKD. This CDR3 region has 16 residues. The CDR3 DNA reads as TGTGCCATCACCAAGTCCTGGGACAGGGGAACAAATGAGCAGTTCTTC. Translation gives CAITKSWDRGTNEQFF.

The chain couples TRBV7-6 to TRBJ2-1; maybe TRBD1 (5 bases). V was shortened by 8 bases and J by 2 bases, with 16 bases between the two germline ends. Germline V gene data show CDR1 as SGHVS and CDR2 as FNYEAQ. The CDR3 loop spans 15 amino acids. CDR3 DNA sequence: TGTGCCAGCCAACCTCAGGGTATCCCCTACAATGAGCAGTTCTTC. It encodes CASQPQGIPYNEQFF.

The chain couples TRBV6-1 to TRBJ1-2; unclear D gene. Per the germline V gene, CDR1 is MNHNS and CDR2 is SASEGT. V was pared by 5 bases and J by 4 bases, with 11 bases between. This CDR3 is built from 13 residues. Here the CDR3 DNA reads TGTGCCAGCAGTTCTACCGTTCTCTATGGCTACACCTTC. As protein: CASSSTVLYGYTF.

This clonotype was seen only a few times. V usage is TRBV25-1 and J usage is TRBJ2-1; D ambiguous. Deletions cut 4 bases from V and 6 bases from J, with 19 bases between. Germline V gene lookup returns CDR1 MGHDK and CDR2 SYGVNS. The CDR3 extends over 16 amino acids. CDR3 sequence (DNA): TGTGCCAGCAGTGCCCCCGAGACTTCATCGGGCAATGAGCAGTTCTTC. Its protein product is CASSAPETSSGNEQFF.

The rearrangement uses TRBV5-1 and TRBJ2-3; 7 bases fit TRBD1. V lost 7 bases to trimming and J lost 3 bases; unmatched junction nucleotides: 5. The length of the CDR3 is 13 residues. Germline V gene data show CDR1 as SGHRS and CDR2 as YFSETQ. CDR3 nucleotide sequence: TGCGCCAGCGGGATACAGGGGACAGATACGCAGTATTTT. Translating it yields CASGIQGTDTQYF.

The chain couples TRBV7-8 to TRBJ1-1, with D possibly TRBD1 on 5 matching bases. From germline, CDR1 is SGHVS and CDR2 FQNEAQ. The length of the CDR3 is 13 residues. Trimming removed 5 bases at V and 5 bases at J, with 12 bases between. The CDR3: CASSRRVATEAFF. DNA for the CDR3: TGTGCCAGCAGCCGCAGGGTCGCAACTGAAGCTTTCTTT.

The chain is built from TRBV20-1 and TRBJ2-2, with 9 bases fitting TRBD2. V gave up 0 bases and J gave up 5 bases; unmatched junction bases: 10. This CDR3 has 17 residues. Germline assignment: CDR1 DFQATT and CDR2 SNEGSKA (reference sequence). The CDR3 here is CSARERRTSVGTGELFF. In DNA form, the CDR3 reads TGCAGTGCTAGAGAACGAAGGACTAGCGTTGGGACCGGGGAGCTGTTTTTT.

This clonotype was detected a few times. The chain links TRBV6-6 to TRBJ2-1, with 12 bases fitting TRBD1. This CDR3 region has 21 residues. Looked up from germline, CDR1 is MNHNY and CDR2 is SVGAGI (reference sequence). Trimming at V came to 2 bases and at J to 1 base, leaving 15 bases not matched to a gene. The CDR3 sequence is CASSYPTGTGGTRKSYNEQFF. The CDR3 DNA is TGTGCCAGCAGTTACCCGACGGGGACAGGGGGCACCCGCAAGTCCTACAATGAGCAGTTCTTC.

This chain links TRBV5-4 with TRBJ2-2; D tentatively fits TRBD1 or TRBD2 (5 bases each). The CDR3 extends over 18 amino acids. V lost 4 bases, J lost 2 bases, and 21 bases lay in between. CDR1 is SGHNT and CDR2 is YYREEE in the germline V gene (reference sequence). CDR3 sequence reads: CASSETNQGRINTGELFF. The CDR3 DNA follows: TGTGCCAGCAGCGAAACGAACCAGGGACGGATCAACACCGGGGAGCTGTTTTTT.

This clonotype was counted between two and nine times. For the CDR3, the DNA is TGTGCCACCAGCGGGGGACTAGCGGGGGCTAAAACCCAGTACTTC. It yields the protein CATSGGLAGAKTQYF. This rearrangement joins TRBV15 to TRBJ2-5; 14 bases fit TRBD2. The germline CDR1 and CDR2 sequences are LNHNV and YYDKDF (reference sequence). The CDR3 loop spans 15 amino acids. The V and J ends lost 5 bases and 8 bases, in that order; junction bases with no gene match: 7.

This clonotype was found many times. V and J are TRBV12-3 or TRBV12-4 and TRBJ2-7; tentatively, D is TRBD1 or TRBD2 (5 bases each). Trimming took off 4 bases at V and 3 bases at J, with 10 bases between the two ends. CDR3 length equals 13 residues. The CDR3 DNA sequence: TGTGCCAGCAGTTCGGGGCAAGTCTACGAGCAGTACTTC. Translated, it gives CASSSGQVYEQYF.

This clonotype was seen a handful of times. CDR3 in DNA: TGCAGCGGTGAGGGGACGAACACTGAAGCTTTCTTT. Translating gives CSGEGTNTEAFF. The rearrangement joins TRBV29-1 to TRBJ1-1; TRBD1 might be the D (5 bases). Germline V gene data show CDR1 as SQVTM and CDR2 as ANQGSEA. This CDR3 has 12 residues. Trimming removed 7 bases at V and 1 base at J, with 10 bases between.

This clonotype was found a few times. The gene calls are TRBV29-1 and TRBJ2-7, with 9 bases identical to TRBD1. V shed 4 bases, J shed 3 bases, and the junction held 4 bases outside the gene matches. CDR1 is SQVTM and CDR2 is ANQGSEA in the germline V gene. The CDR3 consists of 13 residues. The chain's CDR3 is CSVGSDRGYEQYF. CDR3 coding DNA: TGCAGCGTTGGATCGGACAGGGGCTACGAGCAGTACTTC.